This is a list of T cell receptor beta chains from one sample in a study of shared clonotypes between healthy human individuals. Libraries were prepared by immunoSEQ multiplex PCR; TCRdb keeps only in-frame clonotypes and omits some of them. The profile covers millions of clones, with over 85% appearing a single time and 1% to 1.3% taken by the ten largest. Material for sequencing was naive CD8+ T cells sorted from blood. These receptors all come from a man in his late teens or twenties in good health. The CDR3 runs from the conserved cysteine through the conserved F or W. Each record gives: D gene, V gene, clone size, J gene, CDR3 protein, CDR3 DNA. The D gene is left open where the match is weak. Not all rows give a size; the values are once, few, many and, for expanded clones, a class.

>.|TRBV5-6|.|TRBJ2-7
CASSTYQVPSSYEQYF
TGTGCCAGCAGCACGTACCAGGTTCCTAGCTCCTACGAGCAGTACTTC
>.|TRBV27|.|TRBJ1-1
CASSFRTLNF
TGTGCCAGCAGTTTTCGAACCTTAAACTTT
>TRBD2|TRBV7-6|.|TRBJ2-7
CASSLNYGGSTVGEQYF
TGTGCCAGCAGCTTAAACTACGGGGGGTCTACGGTTGGCGAGCAGTACTTC
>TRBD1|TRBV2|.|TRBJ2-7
CASSDPGGTYEQYF
TGTGCCAGCAGTGACCCAGGGGGCACCTACGAGCAGTACTTC
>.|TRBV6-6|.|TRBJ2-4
CASSYSTGNIQYF
TGTGCCAGCAGTTACTCGACCGGAAACATTCAGTACTTC
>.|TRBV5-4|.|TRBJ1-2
CASTTFTGARSYTF
TGTGCCAGCACCACCTTTACCGGGGCGAGGAGCTACACCTTC
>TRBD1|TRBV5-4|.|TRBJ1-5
CASSEGQGVNQPQHF
TGTGCCAGCAGCGAGGGACAGGGGGTCAATCAGCCCCAGCATTTT
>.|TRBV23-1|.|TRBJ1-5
CASSQFLGYQPQHF
TGCGCCAGCAGTCAATTCTTAGGTTATCAGCCCCAGCATTTT
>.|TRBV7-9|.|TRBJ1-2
CASSLGAGIYGYTF
TGTGCCAGCAGCTTAGGGGCAGGGATATATGGCTACACCTTC
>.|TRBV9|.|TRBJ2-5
CASSVGGRETQYF
TGTGCCAGCAGCGTAGGTGGCAGGGAGACCCAGTACTTC
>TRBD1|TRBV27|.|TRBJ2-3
CASAVAGGPDTQYF
TGTGCCAGCGCTGTGGCAGGGGGCCCAGATACGCAGTATTTT
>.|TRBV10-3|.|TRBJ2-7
CATAPDSSYEQYF
TGTGCCACTGCCCCGGACAGCTCCTACGAGCAGTACTTC
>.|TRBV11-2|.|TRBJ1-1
CASSLGGQNTEAFF
TGTGCCAGCAGCTTAGGGGGTCAGAACACTGAAGCTTTCTTT
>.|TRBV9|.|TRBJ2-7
CASSVGPASYEQYF
TGTGCCAGCAGCGTAGGTCCGGCCTCCTACGAGCAGTACTTC
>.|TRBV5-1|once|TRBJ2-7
CASSLESGWEQYF
TGCGCCAGCAGCTTGGAATCAGGGTGGGAGCAGTACTTC
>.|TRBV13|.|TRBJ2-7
CASSVSSRGEHEQYF
TGTGCCAGCAGCGTAAGCTCCAGGGGAGAACACGAGCAGTACTTC
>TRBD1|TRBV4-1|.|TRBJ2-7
CASSQEGTGGSYEQYF
TGCGCCAGCAGCCAAGAGGGGACAGGGGGATCCTACGAGCAGTACTTC
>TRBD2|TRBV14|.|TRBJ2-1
CASSHLLAASSYNEQFF
TGTGCCAGCAGCCATTTACTAGCGGCAAGCTCCTACAATGAGCAGTTCTTC
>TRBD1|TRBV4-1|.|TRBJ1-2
CASSHTGQGEDYGYIF
TGCGCCAGCAGCCATACGGGACAGGGGGAGGACTATGGCTACATCTTC
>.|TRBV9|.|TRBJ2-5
CASSVDGDQETQYF
TGTGCCAGCAGCGTAGATGGTGACCAAGAGACCCAGTACTTC
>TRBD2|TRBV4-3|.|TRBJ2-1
CASSQEGPGLERYNEQFF
TGCGCCAGCAGCCAAGAAGGACCGGGACTAGAAAGATACAATGAGCAGTTCTTC
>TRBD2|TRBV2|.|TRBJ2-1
CASGLAGVSYNEQFF
TGTGCCAGCGGTTTAGCGGGAGTGTCCTACAATGAGCAGTTCTTC
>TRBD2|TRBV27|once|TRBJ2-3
CASSSPPLSGRLDTQYF
TGTGCCAGCAGTTCCCCCCCCTTGAGCGGGAGGTTGGATACGCAGTATTTT
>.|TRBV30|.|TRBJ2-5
CAWNHGGNQETQYF
TGTGCCTGGAATCATGGGGGAAACCAAGAGACCCAGTACTTC
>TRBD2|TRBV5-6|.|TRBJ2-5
CASSLGLAHILQETQYF
TGTGCCAGCAGCTTGGGACTAGCGCACATCCTGCAAGAGACCCAGTACTTC
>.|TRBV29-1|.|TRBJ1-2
CSVVDVADYGYTF
TGCAGCGTTGTTGACGTGGCGGACTATGGCTACACCTTC
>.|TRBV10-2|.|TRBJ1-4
CASSDRWANEKLFF
TGCGCCAGCAGTGATCGCTGGGCTAATGAAAAACTGTTTTTT
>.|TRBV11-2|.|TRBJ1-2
CASSLDPVPNYGYTF
TGTGCCAGCAGCTTAGATCCCGTTCCTAACTATGGCTACACCTTC
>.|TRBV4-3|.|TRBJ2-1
CASSQEGPGEGVLNEQFF
TGCGCCAGCAGCCAAGAAGGCCCCGGGGAGGGGGTTCTAAATGAGCAGTTCTTC
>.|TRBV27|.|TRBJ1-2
CASSLGGHNYGYTF
TGTGCCAGCAGTTTAGGGGGACACAACTATGGCTACACCTTC
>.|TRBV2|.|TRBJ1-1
CASSPTPPGRTEAFF
TGTGCCAGCAGCCCTACACCCCCGGGACGAACTGAAGCTTTCTTT
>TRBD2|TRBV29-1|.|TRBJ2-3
CSVGAGGPSDTQYF
TGCAGCGTGGGAGCGGGAGGGCCGTCCGATACGCAGTATTTT
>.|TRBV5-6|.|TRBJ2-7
CASSLGYVSYEQYF
TGTGCCAGCAGCTTGGGTTACGTCTCCTACGAGCAGTACTTC
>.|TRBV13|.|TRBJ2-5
CKVYGGRETQYF
TGTAAAGTATATGGGGGGAGAGAGACCCAGTACTTC
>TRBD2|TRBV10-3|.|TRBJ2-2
CAISESLAGDRDTGELFF
TGTGCCATCAGTGAGTCGCTAGCGGGAGACCGCGACACCGGGGAGCTGTTTTTT
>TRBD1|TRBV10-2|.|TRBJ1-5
CASSEGEGQGNQPQHF
TGCGCCAGCAGTGAGGGTGAGGGACAGGGTAATCAGCCCCAGCATTTT
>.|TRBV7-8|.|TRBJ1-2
CASSLVGSDGYTF
TGTGCCAGCAGCTTAGTAGGGAGCGACGGCTACACCTTC
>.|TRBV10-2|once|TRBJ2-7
CATGEAYEQYF
TGCGCCACTGGAGAGGCCTACGAGCAGTACTTC
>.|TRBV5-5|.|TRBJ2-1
CASSSGLPNRDHNEQFF
TGTGCCAGCAGCTCCGGGCTCCCTAACCGGGACCACAATGAGCAGTTCTTC
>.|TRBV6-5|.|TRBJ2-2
CASSYRLWTGELFF
TGTGCCAGCAGTTACCGCTTATGGACCGGGGAGCTGTTTTTT
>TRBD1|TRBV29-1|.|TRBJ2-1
CSVLGTGSSYNEQFF
TGCAGCGTTCTGGGGACAGGCAGCTCCTACAATGAGCAGTTCTTC
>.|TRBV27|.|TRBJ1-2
CASSLSLMRAVNYGYTF
TGTGCCAGCAGTTTATCTCTAATGCGGGCGGTAAACTATGGCTACACCTTC
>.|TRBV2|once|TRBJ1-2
CASSGWTLNYGYTF
TGTGCCAGCAGTGGGTGGACGCTTAACTATGGCTACACCTTC
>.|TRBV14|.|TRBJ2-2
CASSLYTGLGELFF
TGTGCCAGCAGCCTCTACACAGGGCTTGGGGAGCTGTTTTTT
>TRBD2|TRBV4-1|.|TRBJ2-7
CASSLGLAGGYEQYF
TGCGCCAGCAGCCTGGGACTAGCGGGAGGGTACGAGCAGTACTTC
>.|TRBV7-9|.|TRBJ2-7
CASSPPTSISYEQYF
TGTGCCAGCAGCCCGCCTACGAGCATCTCCTACGAGCAGTACTTC
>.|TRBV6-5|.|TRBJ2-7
CASRDSYEQYF
TGTGCCAGCAGGGACAGCTACGAGCAGTACTTC
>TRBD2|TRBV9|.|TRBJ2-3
CASSVVAGGLRDTQYF
TGTGCCAGCAGCGTAGTTGCGGGGGGACTTCGGGATACGCAGTATTTT
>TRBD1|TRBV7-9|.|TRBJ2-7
CASSLKGQGAYEQYF
TGTGCCAGCAGCCTTAAAGGCCAGGGGGCGTACGAGCAGTACTTC
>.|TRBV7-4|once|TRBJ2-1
CASSPGGIEQFF
TGTGCCAGCAGCCCAGGGGGGATTGAGCAGTTCTTC
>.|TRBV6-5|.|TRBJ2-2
CASSYSGFTGELFF
TGTGCCAGCAGTTACTCGGGCTTCACCGGGGAGCTGTTTTTT